The present T cell receptor (beta chain) was sequenced within a study of regulatory T cells in long-lasting Graves disease. Combining iRepertoire HTBI primers with Arm-PCR of CDR3 regions, the authors built TCR beta libraries. TCRdb processed the multiplex PCR reads anew with MiXCR; each CDR3 protein has one entry. This sample has about 370,000 distinct CDR3 sequences, with around a sixth found just once. Time point noted: newly diagnosed GD, antithyroid drugs for less than 3 months. From PBMCs, RNA was extracted and then used to make the TCR library. Clinicians diagnosed Graves' disease using American Thyroid Association guidelines. Patients were enrolled at an endocrinology department in Xi'an, China. This clonotype was counted many times. The clonotype was recovered from a female donor with Graves disease. The sequencing used peripheral blood mononuclear cells (PBMCs), collected at new diagnosis, from a patient treated with antithyroid drugs.

This CDR3 is CASSLDVSGANVLTF. In nucleotides, the CDR3 is TGCGCCAGCAGCTTGGACGTATCTGGGGCCAACGTCCTGACTTTC. This chain connects TRBV5-1 to TRBJ2-6; D gene uncertain. This CDR3 spans 15 amino acids. Germline V CDR1 and CDR2: SGHRS, YFSETQ. Trimming took off 0 bases at V and 1 base at J, with 5 bases between the two ends.